This T cell receptor (beta chain) was captured by sequencing in a study of shared clonotypes between healthy human individuals. The overall study: The plates for each donor numbered three CD4 naive, three CD4 memory, two CD8 naive and one CD8 memory.

The protocol was immunoSEQ multiplex PCR, while the TCRdb copy is restricted to in-frame clones and leaves out a portion. This table holds some 2.3 million clones, 85% to 95% found once. The CDR3 runs 14 residues. Germline CDR1 reads MDHEN; CDR2 reads SYDVKM. The V and J ends lost 3 bases and 6 bases respectively, with 11 bases between them. Points on this clone: The target antigen is unknown.

Study observations and caveats: A small donor pool kept down the genetic and exposure-history diversity that was represented. Approximately 5.4% of naive CD4 clonotypes were common to several donors.

The sample comprised naive CD4+ T cells from PBMCs. The sample's subset: CD45RA+ positively selected. This clonotype originated in a man between 18 and 35 years old in good health. Some clones in this sample may be carry-over from other donors' samples. V and J are TRBV28 and TRBJ1-4, with D perhaps TRBD1 (6 bases). This CDR3 is CASSFTGAYEKLFF. CDR3 bases: TGTGCCAGCAGTTTCACGGGGGCCTATGAAAAACTGTTTTTT.